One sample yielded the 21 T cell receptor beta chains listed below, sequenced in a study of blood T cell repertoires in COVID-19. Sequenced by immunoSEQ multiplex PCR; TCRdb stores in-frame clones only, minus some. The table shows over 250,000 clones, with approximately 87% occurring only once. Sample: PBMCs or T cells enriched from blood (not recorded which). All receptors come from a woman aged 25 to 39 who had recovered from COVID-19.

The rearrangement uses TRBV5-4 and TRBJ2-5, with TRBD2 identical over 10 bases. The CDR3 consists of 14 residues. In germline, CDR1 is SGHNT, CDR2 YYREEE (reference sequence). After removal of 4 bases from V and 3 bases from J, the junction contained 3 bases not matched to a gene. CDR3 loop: CASSRGLAEETQYF. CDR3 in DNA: TGTGCCAGCAGCCGCGGACTAGCGGAAGAGACCCAGTACTTC.

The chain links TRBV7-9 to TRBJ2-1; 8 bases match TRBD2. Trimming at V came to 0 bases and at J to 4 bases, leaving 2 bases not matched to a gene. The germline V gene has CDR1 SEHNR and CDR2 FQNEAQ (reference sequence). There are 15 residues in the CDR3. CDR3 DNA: TGTGCCAGCAGCTTAGCACTAGCGGTATACAATGAGCAGTTCTTC. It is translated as CASSLALAVYNEQFF.

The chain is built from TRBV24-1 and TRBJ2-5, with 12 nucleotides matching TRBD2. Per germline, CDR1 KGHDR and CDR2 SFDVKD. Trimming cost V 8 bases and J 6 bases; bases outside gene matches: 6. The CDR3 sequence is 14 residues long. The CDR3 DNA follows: TGTGCCACCACCGCTAGCGGGGGGGCGAAGACCCAGTACTTC. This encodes CATTASGGAKTQYF.

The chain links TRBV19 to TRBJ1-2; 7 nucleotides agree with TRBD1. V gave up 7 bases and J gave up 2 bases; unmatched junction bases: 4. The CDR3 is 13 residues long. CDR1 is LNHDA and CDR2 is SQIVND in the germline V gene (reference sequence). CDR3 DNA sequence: TGTGCCAGTAATCCGGGACAGAACTATGGCTACACCTTC. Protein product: CASNPGQNYGYTF. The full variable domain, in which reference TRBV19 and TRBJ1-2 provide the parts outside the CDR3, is DGGITQSPKYLFRKEGQNVTLSCEQNLNHDAMYWYRQDPGQGLRLIYYSQIVNDFQKGDIAEGYSVSREKKESFPLTVTSAQKNPTAFYLCASNPGQNYGYTFGSGTRLTVV.

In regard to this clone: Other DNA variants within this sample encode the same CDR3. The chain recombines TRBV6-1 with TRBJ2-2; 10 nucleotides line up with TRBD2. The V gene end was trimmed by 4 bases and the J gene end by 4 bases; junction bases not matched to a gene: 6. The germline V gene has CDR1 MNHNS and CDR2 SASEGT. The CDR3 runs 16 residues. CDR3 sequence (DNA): TGTGCCAGCAGTGCGAAGCGGGGGGGCGGCACCGGGGAGCTGTTTTTT. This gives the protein CASSAKRGGGTGELFF.

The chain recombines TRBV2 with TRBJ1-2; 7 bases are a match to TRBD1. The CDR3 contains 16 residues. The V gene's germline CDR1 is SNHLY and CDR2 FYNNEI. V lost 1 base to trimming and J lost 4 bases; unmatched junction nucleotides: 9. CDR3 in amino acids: CASSEDRDRRVYGYTF. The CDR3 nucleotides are TGTGCCAGCAGTGAAGACAGGGACAGAAGAGTCTATGGCTACACCTTC. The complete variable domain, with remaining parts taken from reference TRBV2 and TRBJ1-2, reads EPEVTQTPSHQVTQMGQEVILRCVPISNHLYFYWYRQILGQKVEFLVSFYNNEISEKSEIFDDQFSVERPDGSNFTLKIRSTKLEDSAMYFCASSEDRDRRVYGYTFGSGTRLTVV.

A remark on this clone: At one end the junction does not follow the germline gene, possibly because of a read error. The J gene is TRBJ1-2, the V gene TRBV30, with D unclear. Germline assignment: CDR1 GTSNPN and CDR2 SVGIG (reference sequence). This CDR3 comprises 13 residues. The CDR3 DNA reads TGTGCCGGGAGGGCCGGGGCTAACTATGGCTACACCTTC. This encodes CAGRAGANYGYTF.

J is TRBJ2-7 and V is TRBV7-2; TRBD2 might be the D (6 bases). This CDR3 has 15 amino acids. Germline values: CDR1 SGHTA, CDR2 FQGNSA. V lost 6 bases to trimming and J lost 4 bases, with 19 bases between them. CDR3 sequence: CASSFYGGVAYEQYF. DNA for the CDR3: TGTGCCAGCAGTTTCTACGGAGGGGTGGCTTACGAGCAGTACTTC.

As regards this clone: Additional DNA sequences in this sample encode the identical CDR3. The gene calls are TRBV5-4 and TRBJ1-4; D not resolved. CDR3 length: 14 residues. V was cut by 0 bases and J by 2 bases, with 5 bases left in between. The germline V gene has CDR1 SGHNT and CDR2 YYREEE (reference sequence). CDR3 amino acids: CASSLGATNEKLFF. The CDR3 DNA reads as TGTGCCAGCAGCTTGGGGGCCACTAATGAAAAACTGTTTTTT.

The CDR3 loop is CASSPDKESETQYF. CDR3 in DNA: TGTGCCAGCAGTCCCGACAAAGAGTCGGAGACCCAGTACTTC. V gene TRBV6-2 or TRBV6-3 combines with J gene TRBJ2-5, with D uncertain. The CDR3 loop spans 14 amino acids. Trimming removed 5 bases from V and 5 bases from J, with 15 bases in between. Germline CDR1 is MNHEY and CDR2 is SVGEGT.

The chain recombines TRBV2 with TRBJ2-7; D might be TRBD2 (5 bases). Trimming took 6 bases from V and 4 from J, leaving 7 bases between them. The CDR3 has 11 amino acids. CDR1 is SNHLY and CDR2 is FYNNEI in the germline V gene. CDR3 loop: CASSPGYEQYF. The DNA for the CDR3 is TGTGCCAGCAGCCCGGGGTACGAGCAGTACTTC.

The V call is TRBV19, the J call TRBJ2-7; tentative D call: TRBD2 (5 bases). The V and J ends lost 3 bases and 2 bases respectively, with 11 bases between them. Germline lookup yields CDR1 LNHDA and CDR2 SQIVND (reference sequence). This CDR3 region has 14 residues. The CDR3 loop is CASSMAWEPYEQYF. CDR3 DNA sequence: TGTGCCAGTAGTATGGCCTGGGAGCCCTACGAGCAGTACTTC.

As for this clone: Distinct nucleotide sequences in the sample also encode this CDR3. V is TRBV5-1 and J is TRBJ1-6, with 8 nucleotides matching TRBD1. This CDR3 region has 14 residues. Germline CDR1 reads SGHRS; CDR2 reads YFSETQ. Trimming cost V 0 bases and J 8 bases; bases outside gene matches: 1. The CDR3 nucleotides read TGCGCCAGCAGCTTGGACAGGGGGGATTCACCCCTCCACTTT. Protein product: CASSLDRGDSPLHF.

DNA of the CDR3: TGTGCCAGCGGCTCTGGGGGACTCTACGAGCAGTACTTC. Translating gives CASGSGGLYEQYF. This sequence joins TRBV6-5 and TRBJ2-7; D possibly corresponds to TRBD2 (6 bases). Trimming shortened V by 8 bases and J by 3 bases, and 14 bases separated the two germline ends. The germline V gene has CDR1 MNHEY and CDR2 SVGAGI. CDR3 size: 13 residues.

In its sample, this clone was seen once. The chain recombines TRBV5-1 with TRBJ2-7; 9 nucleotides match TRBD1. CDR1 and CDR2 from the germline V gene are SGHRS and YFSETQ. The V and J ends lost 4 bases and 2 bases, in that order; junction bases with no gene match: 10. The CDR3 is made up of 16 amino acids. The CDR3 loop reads CASSPGQGKMTYEQYF. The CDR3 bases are TGCGCCAGCAGCCCAGGACAGGGGAAAATGACCTACGAGCAGTACTTC.

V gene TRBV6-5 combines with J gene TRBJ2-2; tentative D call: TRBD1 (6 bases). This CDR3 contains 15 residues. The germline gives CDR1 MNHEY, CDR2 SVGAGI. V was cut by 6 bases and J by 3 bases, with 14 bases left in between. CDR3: CASSPAQGDTGELFF. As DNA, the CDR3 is TGTGCCAGCAGCCCGGCACAGGGTGACACCGGGGAGCTGTTTTTT.

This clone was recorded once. CDR3: CASTHGGLNEAFF. CDR3 sequence (DNA): TGTGCCAGCACCCACGGGGGTTTGAATGAAGCTTTCTTT. The genes are TRBV28 and TRBJ1-1, with D perhaps matching TRBD1 (5 bases). The CDR3 runs 13 residues. The ends were cut back, 7 bases at V and 7 bases at J, with 16 bases in the middle. The germline V gene has CDR1 MDHEN and CDR2 SYDVKM. The complete variable domain, with remaining parts taken from reference TRBV28 and TRBJ1-1, reads DVKVTQSSRYLVKRTGEKVFLECVQDMDHENMFWYRQDPGLGLRLIYFSYDVKMKEKGDIPEGYSVSREKKERFSLILESASTNQTSMYLCASTHGGLNEAFFGQGTRLTVV.

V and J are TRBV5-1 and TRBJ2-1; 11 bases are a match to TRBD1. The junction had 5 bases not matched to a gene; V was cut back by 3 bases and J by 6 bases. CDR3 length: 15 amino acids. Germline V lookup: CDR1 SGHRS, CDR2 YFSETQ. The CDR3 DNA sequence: TGCGCCAGCAGCTACTCCGGGACAGGGGGCAATGAGCAGTTCTTC. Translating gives CASSYSGTGGNEQFF.

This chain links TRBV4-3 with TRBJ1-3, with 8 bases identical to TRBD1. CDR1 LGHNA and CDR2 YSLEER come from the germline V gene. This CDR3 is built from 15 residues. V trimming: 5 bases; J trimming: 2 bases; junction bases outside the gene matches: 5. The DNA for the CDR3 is TGCGCCAGCAGCACCCGGACAGGGACTGGAAACACCATATATTTT. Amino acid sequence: CASSTRTGTGNTIYF.

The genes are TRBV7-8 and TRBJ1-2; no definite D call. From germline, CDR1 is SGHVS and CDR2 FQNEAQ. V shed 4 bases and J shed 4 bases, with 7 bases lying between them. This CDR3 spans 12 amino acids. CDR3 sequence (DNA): TGTGCCAGCAGCTCCCCGGGCTATGGCTACACCTTC. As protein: CASSSPGYGYTF.

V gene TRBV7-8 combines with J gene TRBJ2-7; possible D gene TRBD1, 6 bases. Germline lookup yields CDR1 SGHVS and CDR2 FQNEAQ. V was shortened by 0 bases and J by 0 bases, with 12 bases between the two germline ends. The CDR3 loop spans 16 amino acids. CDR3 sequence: CASSLAGADVSYEQYF. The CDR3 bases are TGTGCCAGCAGCTTAGCGGGGGCAGACGTCTCCTACGAGCAGTACTTC.